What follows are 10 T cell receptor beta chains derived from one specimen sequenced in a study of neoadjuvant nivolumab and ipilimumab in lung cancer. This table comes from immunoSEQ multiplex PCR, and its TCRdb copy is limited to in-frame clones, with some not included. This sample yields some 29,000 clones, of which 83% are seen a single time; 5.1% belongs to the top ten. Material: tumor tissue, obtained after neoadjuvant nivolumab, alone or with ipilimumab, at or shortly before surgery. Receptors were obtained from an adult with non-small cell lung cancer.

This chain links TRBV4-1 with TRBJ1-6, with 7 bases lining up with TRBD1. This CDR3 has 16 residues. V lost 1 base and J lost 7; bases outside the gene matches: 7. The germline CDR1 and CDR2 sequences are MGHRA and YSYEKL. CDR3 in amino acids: CASSQGYRGQNSPLHF. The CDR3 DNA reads TGCGCCAGCAGCCAAGGATATAGGGGGCAGAATTCACCCCTCCACTTT.

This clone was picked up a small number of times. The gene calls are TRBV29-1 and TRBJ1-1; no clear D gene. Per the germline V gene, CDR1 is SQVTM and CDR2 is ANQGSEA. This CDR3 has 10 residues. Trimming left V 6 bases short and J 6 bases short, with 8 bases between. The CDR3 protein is CSVRLPEAFF. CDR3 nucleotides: TGCAGCGTGAGGCTCCCTGAAGCTTTCTTT.

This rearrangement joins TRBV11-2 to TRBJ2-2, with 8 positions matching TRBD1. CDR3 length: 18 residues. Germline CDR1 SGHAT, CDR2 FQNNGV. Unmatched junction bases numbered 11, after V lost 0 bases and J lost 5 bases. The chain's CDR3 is CASSLDLMGRGQTGELFF. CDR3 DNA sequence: TGTGCCAGCAGCTTAGATCTGATGGGCAGGGGGCAAACCGGGGAGCTGTTTTTT.

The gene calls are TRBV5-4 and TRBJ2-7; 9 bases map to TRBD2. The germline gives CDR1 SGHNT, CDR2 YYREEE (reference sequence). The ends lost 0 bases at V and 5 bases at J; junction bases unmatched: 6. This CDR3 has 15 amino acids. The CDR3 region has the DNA TGTGCCAGCAGCTTGGGTCTAGCGGGAAACGACGAGCAGTACTTC. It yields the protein CASSLGLAGNDEQYF.

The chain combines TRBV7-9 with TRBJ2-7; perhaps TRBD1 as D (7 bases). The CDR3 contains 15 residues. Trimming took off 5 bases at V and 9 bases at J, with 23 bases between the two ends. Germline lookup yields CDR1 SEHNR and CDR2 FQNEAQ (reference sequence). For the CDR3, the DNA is TGTGCCAGCAGCGGAGGGGACAGTCTCCGTGGTGGGCAGTACTTC. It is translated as CASSGGDSLRGGQYF.

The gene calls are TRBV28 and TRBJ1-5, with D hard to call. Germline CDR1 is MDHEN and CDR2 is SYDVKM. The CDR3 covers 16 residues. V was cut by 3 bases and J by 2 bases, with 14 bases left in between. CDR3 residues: CASSFFAASGNQPQHF. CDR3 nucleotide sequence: TGTGCCAGCAGTTTCTTCGCAGCCTCAGGCAATCAGCCCCAGCATTTT.

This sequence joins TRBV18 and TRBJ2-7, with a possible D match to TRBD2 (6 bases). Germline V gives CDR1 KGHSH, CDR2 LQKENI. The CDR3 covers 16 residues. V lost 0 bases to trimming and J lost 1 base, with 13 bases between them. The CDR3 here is CASSPPGYGGSYEQYF. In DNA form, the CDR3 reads TGTGCCAGCTCACCACCGGGCTACGGGGGATCCTACGAGCAGTACTTC. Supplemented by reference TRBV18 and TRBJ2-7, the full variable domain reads NAGVMQNPRHLVRRRGQEARLRCSPMKGHSHVYWYRQLPEEGLKFMVYLQKENIIDESGMPKERFSAEFPKEGPSILRIQQVVRGDSAAYFCASSPPGYGGSYEQYFGPGTRLTVT.

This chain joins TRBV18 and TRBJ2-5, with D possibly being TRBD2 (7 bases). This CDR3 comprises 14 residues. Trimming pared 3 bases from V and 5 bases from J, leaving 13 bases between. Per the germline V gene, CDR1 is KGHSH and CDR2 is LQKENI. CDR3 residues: CASSPGGPVETQYF. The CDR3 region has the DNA TGTGCCAGCTCACCGGGGGGGCCTGTGGAGACCCAGTACTTC. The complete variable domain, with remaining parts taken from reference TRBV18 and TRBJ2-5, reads NAGVMQNPRHLVRRRGQEARLRCSPMKGHSHVYWYRQLPEEGLKFMVYLQKENIIDESGMPKERFSAEFPKEGPSILRIQQVVRGDSAAYFCASSPGGPVETQYFGPGTRLLVL.

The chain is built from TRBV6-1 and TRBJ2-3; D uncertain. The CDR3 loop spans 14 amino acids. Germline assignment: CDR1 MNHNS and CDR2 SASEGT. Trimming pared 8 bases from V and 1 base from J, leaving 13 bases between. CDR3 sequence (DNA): TGTGCCAGCGAACCCATCCGGGGCACAGATACGCAGTATTTT. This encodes CASEPIRGTDTQYF.

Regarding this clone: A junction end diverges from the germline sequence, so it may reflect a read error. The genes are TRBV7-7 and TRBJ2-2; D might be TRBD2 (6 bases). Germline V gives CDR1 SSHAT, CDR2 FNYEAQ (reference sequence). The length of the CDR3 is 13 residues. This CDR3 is CASSPGLSGELFF. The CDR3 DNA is TGTGCTAGCAGCCCCGGACTATCCGGGGAGCTGTTTTTT.